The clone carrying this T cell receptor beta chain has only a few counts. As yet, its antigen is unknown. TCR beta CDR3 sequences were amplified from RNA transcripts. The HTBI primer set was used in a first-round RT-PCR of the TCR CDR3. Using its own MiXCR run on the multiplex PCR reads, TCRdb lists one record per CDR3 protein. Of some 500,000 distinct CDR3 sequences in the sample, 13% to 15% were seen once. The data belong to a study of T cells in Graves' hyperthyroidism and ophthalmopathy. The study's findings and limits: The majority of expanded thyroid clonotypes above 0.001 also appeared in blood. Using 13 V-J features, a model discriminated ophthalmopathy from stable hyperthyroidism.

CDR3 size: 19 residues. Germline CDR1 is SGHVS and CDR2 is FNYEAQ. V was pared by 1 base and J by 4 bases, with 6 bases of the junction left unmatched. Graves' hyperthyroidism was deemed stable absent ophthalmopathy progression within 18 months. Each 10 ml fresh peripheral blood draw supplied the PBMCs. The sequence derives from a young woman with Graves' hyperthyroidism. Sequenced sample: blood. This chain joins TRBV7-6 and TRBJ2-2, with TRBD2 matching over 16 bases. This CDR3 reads CASSLVGTSGRAATGELFF. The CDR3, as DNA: TGTGCCAGCAGCTTAGTAGGGACTAGCGGGAGGGCCGCCACCGGGGAGCTGTTTTTT.